Each of the 16 T cell receptor beta chains below was sequenced from the same sample in a study of blood T cell repertoires in COVID-19. Method: immunoSEQ multiplex PCR; TCRdb's copy keeps in-frame clones and lacks some. The repertoire holds 150,000 to 170,000 clones, with less than 95% as singletons. The specimen sequenced was peripheral blood. The receptors were gathered from a man aged 50 or older with acute or convalescent COVID-19.

This chain links TRBV6-5 with TRBJ2-2; 9 nucleotides match TRBD1. CDR3 size: 15 residues. Germline assignment: CDR1 MNHEY and CDR2 SVGAGI. Unmatched junction bases numbered 2, after V lost 2 bases and J lost 4 bases. For the CDR3, the DNA is TGTGCCAGCAGTTACGGGACAGGGCTCACCGGGGAGCTGTTTTTT. Its protein product is CASSYGTGLTGELFF.

This clone was picked up one time. The V and J genes are TRBV5-5 and TRBJ1-4; D might be TRBD1 (5 bases). The germline gives CDR1 SGHKS, CDR2 YYEKEE (reference sequence). V lost 2 bases to trimming and J lost 4 bases, with 18 bases between them. This CDR3 comprises 17 residues. DNA for the CDR3: TGTGCCAGCAGCTTACCTTCTACAGGCGAAATTAATGAAAAACTGTTTTTT. Amino acid sequence: CASSLPSTGEINEKLFF. The full variable domain, in which reference TRBV5-5 and TRBJ1-4 provide the parts outside the CDR3, is DAGVTQSPTHLIKTRGQQVTLRCSPISGHKSVSWYQQVLGQGPQFIFQYYEKEERGRGNFPDRFSARQFPNYSSELNVNALLLGDSALYLCASSLPSTGEINEKLFFGSGTQLSVL.

CDR3: CASSVRGREQYV. The CDR3 coding sequence is TGTGCCAGCAGTGTTAGGGGGCGCGAGCAGTACGTC. This chain uses TRBV6-1 with TRBJ2-7, with TRBD1 matching over 7 bases. After removal of 4 bases from V and 6 bases from J, the junction contained 3 bases not matched to a gene. The V gene's germline CDR1 is MNHNS and CDR2 SASEGT. This CDR3 has 12 residues.

The chain is built from TRBV9 and TRBJ2-1; TRBD2 matches 12 bases. The junction had 5 bases not matched to a gene; V was cut back by 0 bases and J by 7 bases. Looked up from germline, CDR1 is SGDLS and CDR2 is YYNGEE. The CDR3 covers 16 residues. This chain's CDR3 is CASSVESSGRVNEQFF. CDR3 coding DNA: TGTGCCAGCAGCGTAGAGTCTAGCGGGAGGGTTAATGAGCAGTTCTTC.

This chain connects TRBV3-1 (or the pseudogene TRBV3-2) to TRBJ2-2, with D maybe TRBD1 (6 bases). V dropped 0 bases and J dropped 3 bases, with 17 bases sitting between them. The germline CDR1 and CDR2 sequences are LGHDT and YNNKEL (reference sequence). CDR3 length equals 18 residues. DNA for the CDR3: TGTGCCAGCAGCCAAGATGGGGGCCGTGGGGGCTACACCGGGGAGCTGTTTTTT. Protein product: CASSQDGGRGGYTGELFF.

CDR3 region: CASNYQQGAEAFF. CDR3 in DNA: TGTGCCAGTAATTACCAACAGGGCGCTGAAGCTTTCTTT. V is TRBV19 and J is TRBJ1-1, with D possibly TRBD1 on 6 matching bases. Germline V gene sequence: CDR1 LNHDA, CDR2 SQIVND (reference sequence). V was shortened by 7 bases and J by 6 bases, with 15 bases between the two germline ends. The CDR3 contains 13 residues.

This clone was counted a single time. This chain connects TRBV7-9 to TRBJ1-3, with 7 bases aligning to TRBD1. The CDR3 spans 14 residues. The V segment lost 3 bases and the J segment 8 bases; nucleotides outside the gene matches: 7. The germline V gene has CDR1 SEHNR and CDR2 FQNEAQ (reference sequence). The CDR3, as DNA: TGTGCCAGCAGCTTTGGGACAGACTCGGACACCATATATTTT. This sequence encodes CASSFGTDSDTIYF.

The rearrangement joins TRBV7-4 to TRBJ1-5, with 9 bases fitting TRBD1. This CDR3 contains 14 residues. The V gene's germline CDR1 is SGHVT and CDR2 SQSDAQ. The J segment lost 5 bases and the V segment lost 5 bases, leaving 4 bases of the junction unmatched. The CDR3 reads CASSRQGVDQPQHF. The CDR3 coding sequence is TGTGCCAGCAGCCGACAGGGGGTGGATCAGCCCCAGCATTTT.

The CDR3 DNA reads TGTGCCAGCAGTTTATGGCCCCGTCGGGAGGGCAATAATGAGCAGTTCTTC. Its protein is CASSLWPRREGNNEQFF. The chain recombines TRBV27 with TRBJ2-1; 8 bases fit TRBD2. The CDR3 sequence is 17 residues long. Trimming cost V 1 base and J 7 bases; bases outside gene matches: 12. CDR1 is MNHEY, CDR2 SMNVEV, per germline (reference sequence).

The genes are TRBV28 and TRBJ1-5; 8 bases match TRBD1. Germline V gives CDR1 MDHEN, CDR2 SYDVKM. The CDR3 loop spans 17 amino acids. V was clipped by 6 bases and J by 2 bases; unmatched bases: 12. The CDR3 loop is CASRGQGLYIRNQPQHF. The CDR3 DNA is TGTGCCAGCAGAGGACAGGGCCTCTATATTCGCAATCAGCCCCAGCATTTT. Full variable domain (rest looked up from reference TRBV28 and TRBJ1-5): DVKVTQSSRYLVKRTGEKVFLECVQDMDHENMFWYRQDPGLGLRLIYFSYDVKMKEKGDIPEGYSVSREKKERFSLILESASTNQTSMYLCASRGQGLYIRNQPQHFGDGTRLSIL.

The J gene is TRBJ1-2, the V gene TRBV3-1 (or the pseudogene TRBV3-2); 9 bases line up with TRBD1. In germline, CDR1 is LGHDT, CDR2 YNNKEL (reference sequence). The CDR3 runs to 14 residues. J lost 4 bases, V lost 6 bases, and 6 bases had no gene match. CDR3 loop: CASSTGTGTYGYTF. The CDR3 nucleotides read TGTGCCAGCAGTACCGGGACAGGGACCTATGGCTACACCTTC.

The chain couples TRBV2 to TRBJ2-7, with D possibly matching TRBD1 (6 bases). Germline CDR1 is SNHLY and CDR2 is FYNNEI. This CDR3 comprises 13 residues. V lost 2 bases and J 1 base, leaving 6 bases between the germline ends. The CDR3 loop reads CASSEQGSYEQYV. CDR3 DNA sequence: TGTGCCAGCAGTGAACAGGGGTCCTACGAGCAGTACGTC.

The V call is TRBV5-1, the J call TRBJ2-1, with 9 positions matching TRBD2. Trimming at V came to 4 bases and at J to 7 bases, leaving 12 bases not matched to a gene. This CDR3 has 16 amino acids. Germline-derived CDR1 and CDR2 are SGHRS and YFSETQ. CDR3 sequence reads: CASSRTAGTSLNEQFF. The CDR3 nucleotides are TGCGCCAGCAGCCGTACGGCCGGGACTAGCTTGAATGAGCAGTTCTTC.

This chain uses TRBV6-5 with TRBJ1-5; 8 bases match TRBD1. The V gene's germline CDR1 is MNHEY and CDR2 SVGAGI. Germline trimming cut 5 bases from V and 3 bases from J; bases unmatched to any gene: 3. The CDR3 is 14 amino acids. The DNA for the CDR3 is TGTGCCAGCAGTAGGACAGGGCCCAATCAGCCCCAGCATTTT. It yields the protein CASSRTGPNQPQHF.

V gene TRBV7-6 combines with J gene TRBJ2-5, with D tentatively TRBD2 (5 bases). There are 14 residues in the CDR3. V was cut by 2 bases and J by 1 base, with 8 bases left in between. Germline-derived CDR1 and CDR2 are SGHVS and FNYEAQ. In nucleotides, the CDR3 is TGTGCCAGCAGCTTAAGAGGGCCCCAAGAGACCCAGTACTTC. This gives the protein CASSLRGPQETQYF. The entire variable domain, with the rest obtained from reference TRBV7-6 and TRBJ2-5, is as follows: GAGVSQSPRYKVTKRGQDVALRCDPISGHVSLYWYRQALGQGPEFLTYFNYEAQQDKSGLPNDRFSAERPEGSISTLTIQRTEQRDSAMYRCASSLRGPQETQYFGPGTRLLVL.

The CDR3 DNA follows: TGTGCCAGCAGAGGACAGGTGAAGGGCTATGGCTACACCTTC. It yields the protein CASRGQVKGYGYTF. The chain couples TRBV6-5 to TRBJ1-2; 7 positions match TRBD1. Germline V lookup: CDR1 MNHEY, CDR2 SVGAGI. The CDR3 is 14 residues long. J lost 4 bases, V lost 6 bases, and 8 bases had no gene match.